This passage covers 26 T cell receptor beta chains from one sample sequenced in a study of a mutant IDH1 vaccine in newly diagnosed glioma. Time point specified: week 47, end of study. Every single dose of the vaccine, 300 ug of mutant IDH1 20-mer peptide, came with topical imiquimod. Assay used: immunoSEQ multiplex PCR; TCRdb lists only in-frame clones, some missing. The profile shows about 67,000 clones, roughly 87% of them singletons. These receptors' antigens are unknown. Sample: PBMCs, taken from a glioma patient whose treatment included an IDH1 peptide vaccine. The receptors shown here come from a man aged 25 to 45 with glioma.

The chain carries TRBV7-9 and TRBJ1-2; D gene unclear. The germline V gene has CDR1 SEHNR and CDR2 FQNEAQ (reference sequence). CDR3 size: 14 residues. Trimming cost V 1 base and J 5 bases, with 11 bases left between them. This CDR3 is CASSLGGIGYGYTF. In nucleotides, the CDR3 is TGTGCCAGCAGCTTAGGGGGAATTGGATATGGCTACACCTTC.

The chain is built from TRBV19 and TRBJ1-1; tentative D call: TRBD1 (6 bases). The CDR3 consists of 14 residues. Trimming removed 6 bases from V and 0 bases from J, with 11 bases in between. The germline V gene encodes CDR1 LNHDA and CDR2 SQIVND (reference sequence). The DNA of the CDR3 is TGTGCCAGTAGGCGGGGGCAGGTGAACACTGAAGCTTTCTTT. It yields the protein CASRRGQVNTEAFF.

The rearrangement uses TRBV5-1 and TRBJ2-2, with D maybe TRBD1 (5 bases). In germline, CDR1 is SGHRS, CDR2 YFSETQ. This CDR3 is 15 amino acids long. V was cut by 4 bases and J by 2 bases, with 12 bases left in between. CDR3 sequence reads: CASSRQGFNTGELFF. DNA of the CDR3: TGCGCCAGCAGCCGCCAGGGATTCAACACCGGGGAGCTGTTTTTT.

CDR3 loop: CASSPGQGVLTRSQLHF. The CDR3 DNA reads TGTGCCAGCTCCCCGGGACAGGGAGTCCTCACACGGTCCCAGCTGCATTTT. V usage is TRBV18 and J usage is TRBJ1-5, with TRBD1 identical over 9 bases. J lost 15 bases, V lost 6 bases, and 24 bases had no gene match. There are 17 residues in the CDR3. Germline V gene data show CDR1 as KGHSH and CDR2 as LQKENI.

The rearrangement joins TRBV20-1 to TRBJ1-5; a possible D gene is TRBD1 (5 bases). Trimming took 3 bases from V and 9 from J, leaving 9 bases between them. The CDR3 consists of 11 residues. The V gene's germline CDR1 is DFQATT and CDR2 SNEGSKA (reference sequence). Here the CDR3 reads CSASVGGPQHF. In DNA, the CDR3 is TGCAGTGCTAGCGTGGGGGGGCCCCAGCATTTT.

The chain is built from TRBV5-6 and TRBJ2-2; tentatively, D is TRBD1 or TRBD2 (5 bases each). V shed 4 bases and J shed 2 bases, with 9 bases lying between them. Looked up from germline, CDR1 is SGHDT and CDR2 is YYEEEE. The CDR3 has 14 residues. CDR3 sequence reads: CASSTGLNTGELFF. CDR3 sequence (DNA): TGTGCCAGCAGCACAGGACTCAACACCGGGGAGCTGTTTTTT.

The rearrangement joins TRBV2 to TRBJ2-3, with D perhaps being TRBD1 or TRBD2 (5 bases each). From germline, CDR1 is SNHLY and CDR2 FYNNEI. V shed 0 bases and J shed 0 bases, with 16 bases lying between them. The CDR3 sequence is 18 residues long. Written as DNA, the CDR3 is TGTGCCAGCAGTGAAGCGACGTGGGGGACCCCTAGCACAGATACGCAGTATTTT. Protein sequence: CASSEATWGTPSTDTQYF.

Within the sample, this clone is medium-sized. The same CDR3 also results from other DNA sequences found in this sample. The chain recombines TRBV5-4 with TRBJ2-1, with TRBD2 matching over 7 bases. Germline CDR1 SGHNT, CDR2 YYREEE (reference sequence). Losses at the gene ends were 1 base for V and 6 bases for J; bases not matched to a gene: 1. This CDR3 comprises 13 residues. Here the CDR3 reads CASSLREGNEQFF. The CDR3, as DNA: TGTGCCAGCAGCTTGAGGGAGGGCAATGAGCAGTTCTTC.

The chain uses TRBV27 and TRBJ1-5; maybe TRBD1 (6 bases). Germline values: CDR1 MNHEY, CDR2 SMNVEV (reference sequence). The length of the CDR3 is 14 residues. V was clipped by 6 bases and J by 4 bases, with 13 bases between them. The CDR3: CASSPGQSNQPQHF. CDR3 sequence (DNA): TGTGCCAGCAGCCCTGGACAGTCTAATCAGCCCCAGCATTTT.

The CDR3 reads CASSQLGTSSYNEQFF. CDR3 coding DNA: TGTGCCAGCAGTCAACTCGGGACTAGCTCCTACAATGAGCAGTTCTTC. The chain joins TRBV6-6 to TRBJ2-1, with 8 bases aligning to TRBD2. The CDR3 length is 16 residues. Germline V gene sequence: CDR1 MNHNY, CDR2 SVGAGI (reference sequence). J lost 0 bases, V lost 5 bases, and 6 bases had no gene match.

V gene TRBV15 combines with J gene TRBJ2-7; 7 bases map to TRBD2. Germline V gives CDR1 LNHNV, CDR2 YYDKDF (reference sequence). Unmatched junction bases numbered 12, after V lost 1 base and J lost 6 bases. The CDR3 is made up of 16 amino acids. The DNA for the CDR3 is TGTGCCACCAGCAGAGGAGGGGAGGGCAGGGCGACCGAGCAGTACTTC. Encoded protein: CATSRGGEGRATEQYF.

CDR3 sequence reads: CASNPGTGGHEQYF. The CDR3 coding sequence is TGTGCCAGCAACCCCGGGACAGGGGGACACGAGCAGTACTTC. The chain links TRBV6-5 to TRBJ2-7, with TRBD1 matching 11 bases. Per the germline V gene, CDR1 is MNHEY and CDR2 is SVGAGI. Trimming took 7 bases from V and 5 from J; bases not matched to a gene: 7. The CDR3 is made up of 14 amino acids.

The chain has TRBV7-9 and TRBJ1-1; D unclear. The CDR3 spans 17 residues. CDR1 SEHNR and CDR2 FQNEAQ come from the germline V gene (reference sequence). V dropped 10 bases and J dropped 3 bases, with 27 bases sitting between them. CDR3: CATRLPEGWVMDTEAFF. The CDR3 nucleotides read TGTGCCACCCGATTACCTGAGGGCTGGGTAATGGACACTGAAGCTTTCTTT.

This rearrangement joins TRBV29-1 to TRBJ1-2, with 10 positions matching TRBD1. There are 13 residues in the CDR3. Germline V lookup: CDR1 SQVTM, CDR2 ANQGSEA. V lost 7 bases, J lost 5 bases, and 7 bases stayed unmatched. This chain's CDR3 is CSARQGASYGYTF. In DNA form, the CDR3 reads TGCAGCGCAAGACAGGGGGCTTCGTATGGCTACACCTTC.

CDR3 in DNA: TGTGCCAGCAGTGAATTAGGGGGTGGTGGGGCCAACGTCCTGACTTTC. Its protein is CASSELGGGGANVLTF. The rearrangement uses TRBV2 and TRBJ2-6, with D maybe TRBD1 (6 bases). V lost 2 bases and J 3 bases, leaving 11 bases between the germline ends. CDR3 length: 16 amino acids. CDR1 is SNHLY, CDR2 FYNNEI, per germline.

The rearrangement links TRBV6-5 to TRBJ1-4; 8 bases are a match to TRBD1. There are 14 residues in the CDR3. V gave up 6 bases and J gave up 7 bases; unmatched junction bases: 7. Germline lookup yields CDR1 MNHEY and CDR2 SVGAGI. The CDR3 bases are TGTGCCAGCAGATATGGACAGGGCTCTGAAAAACTGTTTTTT. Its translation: CASRYGQGSEKLFF.

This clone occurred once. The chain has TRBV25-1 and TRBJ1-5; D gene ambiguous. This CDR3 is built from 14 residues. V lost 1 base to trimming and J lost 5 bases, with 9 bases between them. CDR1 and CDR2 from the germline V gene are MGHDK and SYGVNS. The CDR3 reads CASSESRTDQPQHF. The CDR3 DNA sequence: TGTGCCAGCAGTGAATCCAGGACTGATCAGCCCCAGCATTTT.

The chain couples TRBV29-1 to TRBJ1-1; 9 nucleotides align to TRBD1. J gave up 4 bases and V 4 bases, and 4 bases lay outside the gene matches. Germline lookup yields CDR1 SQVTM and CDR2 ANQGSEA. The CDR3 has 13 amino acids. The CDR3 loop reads CSVVTGGVTEAFF. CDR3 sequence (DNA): TGCAGCGTTGTTACAGGGGGCGTCACTGAAGCTTTCTTT.

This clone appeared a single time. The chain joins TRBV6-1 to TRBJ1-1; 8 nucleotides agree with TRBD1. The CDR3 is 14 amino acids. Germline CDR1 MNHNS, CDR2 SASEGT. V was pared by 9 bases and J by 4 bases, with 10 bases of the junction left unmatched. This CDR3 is CASRRTGGSTEAFF. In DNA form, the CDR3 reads TGTGCCAGTAGAAGAACAGGGGGAAGCACTGAAGCTTTCTTT.

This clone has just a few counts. The CDR3: CASSATGSQEAFF. CDR3 in DNA: TGTGCCAGCAGTGCAACAGGGAGCCAGGAAGCTTTCTTT. The chain carries TRBV6-5 and TRBJ1-1; D may be TRBD1 (6 bases). V was pared by 5 bases and J by 8 bases, with 15 bases between. Looked up from germline, CDR1 is MNHEY and CDR2 is SVGAGI. The length of the CDR3 is 13 residues.

Here the CDR3 reads CASSWTENTEAFF. As DNA, the CDR3 is TGTGCCAGCTCTTGGACAGAGAACACTGAAGCTTTCTTT. The rearrangement links TRBV18 to TRBJ1-1; D might be TRBD1 (6 bases). V gave up 6 bases and J gave up 1 base, with 9 bases separating them. Per the germline V gene, CDR1 is KGHSH and CDR2 is LQKENI. CDR3 size: 13 residues.

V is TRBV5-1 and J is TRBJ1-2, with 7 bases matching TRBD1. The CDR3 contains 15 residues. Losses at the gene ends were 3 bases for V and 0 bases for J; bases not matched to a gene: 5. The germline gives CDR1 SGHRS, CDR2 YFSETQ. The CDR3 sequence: CASSSWDRANYGYTF. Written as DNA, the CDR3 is TGCGCCAGCAGCTCGTGGGACAGAGCTAACTATGGCTACACCTTC.

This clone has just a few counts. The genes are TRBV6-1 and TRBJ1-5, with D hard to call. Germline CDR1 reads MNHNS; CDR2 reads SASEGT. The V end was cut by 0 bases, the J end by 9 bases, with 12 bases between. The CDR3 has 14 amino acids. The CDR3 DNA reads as TGTGCCAGCAGTGAAGCTGTTAGGGATTCGCCCCAGCATTTT. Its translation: CASSEAVRDSPQHF.

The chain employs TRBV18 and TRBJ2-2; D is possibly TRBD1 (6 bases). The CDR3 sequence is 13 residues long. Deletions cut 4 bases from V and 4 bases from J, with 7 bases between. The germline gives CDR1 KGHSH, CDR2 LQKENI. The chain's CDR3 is CASSQQGTGELFF. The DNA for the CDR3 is TGTGCCAGCTCACAACAGGGCACCGGGGAGCTGTTTTTT.

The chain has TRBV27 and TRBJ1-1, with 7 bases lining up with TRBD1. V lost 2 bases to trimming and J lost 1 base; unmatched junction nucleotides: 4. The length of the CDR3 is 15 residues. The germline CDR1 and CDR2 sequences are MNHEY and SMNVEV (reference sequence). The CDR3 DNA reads TGTGCCAGCAGTTTAAACAGGGGACGGAACACTGAAGCTTTCTTT. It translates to CASSLNRGRNTEAFF.

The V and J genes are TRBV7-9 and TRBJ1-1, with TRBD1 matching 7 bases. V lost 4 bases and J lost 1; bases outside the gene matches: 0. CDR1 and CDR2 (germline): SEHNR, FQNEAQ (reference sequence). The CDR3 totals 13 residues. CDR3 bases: TGTGCCAGCAGCTCAGGGGGGAACACTGAAGCTTTCTTT. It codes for CASSSGGNTEAFF. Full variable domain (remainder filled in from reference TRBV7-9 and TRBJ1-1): DTGVSQNPRHKITKRGQNVTFRCDPISEHNRLYWYRQTLGQGPEFLTYFQNEAQLEKSRLLSDRFSAERPKGSFSTLEIQRTEQGDSAMYLCASSSGGNTEAFFGQGTRLTVV.